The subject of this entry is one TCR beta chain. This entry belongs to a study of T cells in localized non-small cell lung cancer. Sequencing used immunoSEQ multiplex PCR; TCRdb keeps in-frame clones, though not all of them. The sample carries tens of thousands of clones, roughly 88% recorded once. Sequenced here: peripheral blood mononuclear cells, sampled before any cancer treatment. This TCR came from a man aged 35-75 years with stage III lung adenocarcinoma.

DNA of the CDR3: TGTGCCAGCAGCGTAGCCCCTCAGGACGAGCAGTACTTC. Translation: CASSVAPQDEQYF. This chain uses TRBV9 with TRBJ2-7; D remains ambiguous. From germline, CDR1 is SGDLS and CDR2 YYNGEE. CDR3 length equals 13 residues. Trimming removed 0 bases from V and 5 bases from J, with 9 bases in between.